This record looks at one T cell receptor beta chain sequence and its context. The data belong to a study of blood T cell repertoires in COVID-19. Losses at the gene ends were 2 bases for V and 10 bases for J; bases not matched to a gene: 6. The CDR3 is 14 residues long. CDR1 MNHEY and CDR2 SVGAGI come from the germline V gene. The protocol was immunoSEQ multiplex PCR, while the TCRdb copy is restricted to in-frame clones and leaves out a portion. Of about 61,000 clones listed, roughly 90% are singletons. The sample taken for sequencing was peripheral blood. The gene calls are TRBV6-5 and TRBJ1-4, with 8 bases that match TRBD1. This TCR came from a woman aged 50 to 60 with active or convalescent COVID-19. In DNA form, the CDR3 reads TGTGCCAGCAGTTACCAGACAGGGGATGTAAAACTGTTTTTT. It encodes CASSYQTGDVKLFF.